Shown below are 21 T cell receptor beta chains from a single sample sequenced in a study of blood T cells in healthy people across ages. A J-beta primer mix and a sample-barcoded 5' primer were used in a second PCR of roughly 6 to 11 cycles. TCRdb re-derived calls from the 5' RACE reads in MiXCR, one entry per CDR3 protein. In the table there are about a million distinct CDR3 sequences, roughly half of which are singletons. What was sequenced was blood. The receptor set was obtained from a woman aged 55 to 70 in good health.

This sequence joins TRBV2 and TRBJ2-7; TRBD1 aligns across 10 bases. The CDR3 extends over 15 amino acids. Germline values: CDR1 SNHLY, CDR2 FYNNEI. The junction had 5 bases not matched to a gene; V was cut back by 5 bases and J by 1 base. In DNA form, the CDR3 reads TGTGCCAGCAGTCAGACAGGGGGCGCTTCCTACGAGCAGTACTTC. Residues: CASSQTGGASYEQYF.

V usage is TRBV12-3 or TRBV12-4 and J usage is TRBJ2-5; 10 nucleotides agree with TRBD2. J lost 11 bases, V lost 3 bases, and 21 bases had no gene match. The CDR3 runs 18 residues. Here the CDR3 reads CASSFPRGLAASRGEQYF. DNA for the CDR3: TGTGCCAGCAGTTTTCCGCGCGGACTAGCGGCCTCGCGGGGTGAGCAGTACTTC.

This rearrangement joins TRBV5-1 to TRBJ1-1; D is possibly TRBD1 (5 bases). V gave up 4 bases and J gave up 4 bases, with 14 bases separating them. The CDR3 has 14 residues. Germline V lookup: CDR1 SGHRS, CDR2 YFSETQ. The CDR3 nucleotides read TGCGCCAGCAGCGCCAGGGTCCGGGGCACTGAAGCTTTCTTT. Translated, it gives CASSARVRGTEAFF.

The chain joins TRBV29-1 to TRBJ2-1, with D unresolved. Trimming cost V 7 bases and J 3 bases, with 13 bases left between them. The CDR3 totals 13 residues. The germline V gene has CDR1 SQVTM and CDR2 ANQGSEA. This chain's CDR3 is CSARRANYNEQFF. The CDR3 region has the DNA TGCAGCGCTCGACGGGCCAACTACAATGAGCAGTTCTTC.

The chain combines TRBV20-1 with TRBJ2-1; D might be TRBD1 (6 bases). The CDR3 is 12 amino acids. The germline V gene has CDR1 DFQATT and CDR2 SNEGSKA (reference sequence). The germline V and J ends were trimmed by 3 bases and 4 bases, with 7 bases remaining between them. CDR3 nucleotide sequence: TGCAGTGCTAGCGACAGGTACAATGAGCAGTTCTTC. This codes for CSASDRYNEQFF.

CDR3: CSAETSHSFSGELFF. CDR3 DNA: TGCAGTGCCGAAACTAGCCATTCATTCTCCGGGGAGCTGTTTTTT. The chain recombines TRBV20-1 with TRBJ2-2, with D possibly matching TRBD2 (6 bases). The CDR3 runs to 15 residues. The germline V gene has CDR1 DFQATT and CDR2 SNEGSKA (reference sequence). V was clipped by 6 bases and J by 6 bases, with 20 bases between them.

This clonotype was detected a few times. The chain is built from TRBV5-5 and TRBJ2-3; D is unclear. The CDR3 is 15 amino acids. Germline V CDR1 and CDR2: SGHKS, YYEKEE (reference sequence). Trimming took off 4 bases at V and 2 bases at J, with 14 bases between the two ends. The CDR3 sequence: CASSVAPPPTDTQYF. The CDR3 DNA reads TGTGCCAGCAGCGTTGCCCCACCCCCCACAGATACGCAGTATTTT.

In this sample, this clonotype turned up a few times. This chain uses TRBV12-3 or TRBV12-4 with TRBJ2-5; D uncertain. The CDR3 sequence is 14 residues long. The V gene lost 5 bases and the J gene lost 1 base, with 11 bases spanning the gap. The CDR3 nucleotides are TGTGCCAGCAGTCCCCTACTAAGCCAAGAGACCCAGTACTTC. Protein product: CASSPLLSQETQYF.

The chain joins TRBV29-1 to TRBJ1-2, with D tentatively TRBD1 (5 bases). Germline V gene data show CDR1 as SQVTM and CDR2 as ANQGSEA. This CDR3 contains 10 residues. The V end lost 4 bases, the J end lost 11 bases, and 11 bases lay between the germline ends. The CDR3 spells CSVAGTEYTF. Written as DNA, the CDR3 is TGCAGCGTTGCCGGGACTGAATACACCTTC.

J is TRBJ2-7 and V is TRBV18; D is unclear. From germline, CDR1 is KGHSH and CDR2 LQKENI. Trimming left V 3 bases short and J 2 bases short, with 14 bases between. The CDR3 runs 15 residues. The CDR3 DNA is TGTGCCAGCTCACCCAATACTGGCGCAACCTACGAGCAGTACTTC. This sequence encodes CASSPNTGATYEQYF. The full variable domain, rest sourced from reference TRBV18 and TRBJ2-7, is NAGVMQNPRHLVRRRGQEARLRCSPMKGHSHVYWYRQLPEEGLKFMVYLQKENIIDESGMPKERFSAEFPKEGPSILRIQQVVRGDSAAYFCASSPNTGATYEQYFGPGTRLTVT.

This clonotype was seen a handful of times. This chain connects TRBV4-2 to TRBJ2-4; TRBD1 aligns across 8 bases. The DNA end favors TRBJ2-7, so the J call may be wrong. The CDR3 covers 16 residues. The germline CDR1 and CDR2 sequences are LGHNA and YNFKEQ. The CDR3 DNA reads TGTGCCAGCAGCCTTGAGCCGAGGACAGGGTTAGCCGAGCAGTACTTC. Its protein product is CASSLEPRTGLAEQYF.

The table lists this clonotype with a few counts. The V and J genes are TRBV7-2 and TRBJ2-5; D gene ambiguous. The CDR3 contains 14 residues. Trimming took off 5 bases at V and 0 bases at J, with 10 bases between the two ends. Per the germline V gene, CDR1 is SGHTA and CDR2 is FQGNSA. The DNA of the CDR3 is TGTGCCAGCAGCCGAGGCCTAGACCAAGAGACCCAGTACTTC. Its protein is CASSRGLDQETQYF. Full variable domain (rest looked up from reference TRBV7-2 and TRBJ2-5): GAGVSQSPSNKVTEKGKDVELRCDPISGHTALYWYRQSLGQGLEFLIYFQGNSAPDKSGLPSDRFSAERTGGSVSTLTIQRTQQEDSAVYLCASSRGLDQETQYFGPGTRLLVL.

This chain links TRBV5-6 with TRBJ2-5; D perhaps matches TRBD2 (6 bases). The CDR3 is 14 residues long. The V gene lost 0 bases and the J gene lost 11 bases, with 17 bases spanning the gap. The V gene's germline CDR1 is SGHDT and CDR2 YYEEEE. The CDR3 sequence is CASSLGGRSGEQYF. The CDR3 region has the DNA TGTGCCAGCAGCTTGGGTGGGAGGTCTGGTGAGCAGTACTTC.

This rearrangement joins TRBV28 to TRBJ2-7; D assignment may be TRBD1 or TRBD2 (5 bases each). Deletions cut 7 bases from V and 2 bases from J, with 15 bases between. The CDR3 spans 14 residues. The germline V gene encodes CDR1 MDHEN and CDR2 SYDVKM. The chain's CDR3 is CASKQGRAPYEQYF. CDR3 sequence (DNA): TGTGCCAGCAAGCAGGGACGGGCGCCCTACGAGCAGTACTTC.

The J gene is TRBJ2-5, the V gene TRBV29-1, with a weak D call TRBD1 (6 bases). With 6 bases removed from V and 0 bases from J, the gap between germline ends came to 11 bases. The CDR3 extends over 13 amino acids. Looked up from germline, CDR1 is SQVTM and CDR2 is ANQGSEA. CDR3 sequence reads: CSVAQGNQETQYF. In nucleotides, the CDR3 is TGCAGCGTCGCACAGGGTAACCAAGAGACCCAGTACTTC.

The CDR3 coding sequence is TGTGCCAGCAGTTTCTCCGGGACGACCCGTTCGACCCAGTACTTC. It codes for CASSFSGTTRSTQYF. This chain joins TRBV28 and TRBJ2-5; the D gene could be TRBD1 or TRBD2 (5 bases each). The CDR3 length is 15 residues. Trimming shortened V by 3 bases and J by 7 bases, and 18 bases separated the two germline ends. Germline CDR1 and CDR2: MDHEN and SYDVKM. The full variable domain, its missing parts supplied by reference TRBV28 and TRBJ2-5, is DVKVTQSSRYLVKRTGEKVFLECVQDMDHENMFWYRQDPGLGLRLIYFSYDVKMKEKGDIPEGYSVSREKKERFSLILESASTNQTSMYLCASSFSGTTRSTQYFGPGTRLLVL.

The chain recombines TRBV20-1 with TRBJ2-1; D may be TRBD1 (6 bases). The CDR3 is 15 residues long. Germline V gives CDR1 DFQATT, CDR2 SNEGSKA (reference sequence). Trimming shortened V by 2 bases and J by 2 bases, and 13 bases separated the two germline ends. The CDR3 spells CSARNDRSPYNEQFF. CDR3 nucleotide sequence: TGCAGTGCTAGAAACGACAGGTCTCCCTACAATGAGCAGTTCTTC.

The rearrangement links TRBV7-3 to TRBJ1-5; 7 bases fit TRBD1. Germline values: CDR1 SGHTA, CDR2 FQGTGA. V shed 4 bases and J 5 bases; nucleotides not matched to a gene: 11. The CDR3 extends over 16 amino acids. CDR3 bases: TGTGCCAGCAGCTCCCTACCACAGGGGATTTATCAGCCCCAGCATTTT. As protein: CASSSLPQGIYQPQHF.

The genes are TRBV21-1 and TRBJ2-7; no check of the table's D call, TRBD1, against the DNA was made. TRBV21-1 is listed as a pseudogene. The CDR3 totals 13 residues. CDR3 sequence (DNA): TGTGCCAGCAGCAAAATGAGGGGTTACGAGCAGTACTTC. Protein product: CASSKMRGYEQYF.

The chain joins TRBV3-1 to TRBJ2-4; D perhaps matches TRBD2 (5 bases). The CDR3 extends over 17 amino acids. V was pared by 0 bases and J by 1 base, with 13 bases between. Germline-derived CDR1 and CDR2 are LGHDT and YNNKEL (reference sequence). The CDR3 is CASSQDGLNRAKNIQYF. CDR3 DNA: TGTGCCAGCAGCCAAGATGGACTTAATAGGGCCAAAAACATTCAGTACTTC.

The chain employs TRBV12-3 or TRBV12-4 and TRBJ2-5, with D perhaps matching TRBD1 (5 bases). The V end was cut by 5 bases, the J end by 11 bases, with 18 bases between. The CDR3 length is 13 residues. The CDR3 nucleotides read TGTGCCAGCAGTCCGGGCGGACACAATGAGCAGTACTTC. Its protein is CASSPGGHNEQYF.